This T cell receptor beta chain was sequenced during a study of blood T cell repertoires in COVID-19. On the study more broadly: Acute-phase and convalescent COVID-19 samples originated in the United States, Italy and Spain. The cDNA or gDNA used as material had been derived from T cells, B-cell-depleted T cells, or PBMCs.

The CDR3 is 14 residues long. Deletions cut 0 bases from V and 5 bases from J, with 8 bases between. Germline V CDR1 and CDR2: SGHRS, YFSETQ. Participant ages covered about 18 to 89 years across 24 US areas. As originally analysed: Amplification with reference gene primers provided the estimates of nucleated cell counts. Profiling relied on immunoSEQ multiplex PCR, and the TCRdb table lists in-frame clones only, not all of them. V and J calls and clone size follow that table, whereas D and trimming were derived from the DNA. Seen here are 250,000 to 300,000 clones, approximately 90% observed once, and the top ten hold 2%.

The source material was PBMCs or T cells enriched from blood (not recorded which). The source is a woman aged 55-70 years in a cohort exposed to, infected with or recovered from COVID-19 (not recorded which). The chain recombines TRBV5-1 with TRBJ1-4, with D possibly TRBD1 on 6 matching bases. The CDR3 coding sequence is TGCGCCAGCAGCTTGGGGGACAAAAATGAAAAACTGTTTTTT. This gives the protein CASSLGDKNEKLFF.